This T cell receptor (beta chain) was profiled in a study of human T cells and chemical hapten exposure. Study at large: Small volume differences among pooled libraries mainly caused per-sample TCR yield variation. Study-wide findings and caveats: DPC sensitization did not alter TCRs above 1 in 1000 frequency.

Stated time point: healthy volunteer bleed at 2 weeks. Total RNA was extracted from unfractionated whole blood. Within the library, unique molecular identifiers were attached to each individual cDNA molecule. The authors' processing: Samples contained a median of around 89,000 TCRs, with a range of about 20,000 to 750,000. MiXCR, run by TCRdb on the RACE reads, gives a single entry per CDR3 protein. TCRdb's processing, not the authors', yielded these V and J calls. Among just over 90,000 distinct CDR3 sequences listed, just under 9% were seen once. This clonotype was detected many times. The target antigen is unknown. The CDR3 sequence is 14 residues long. Germline assignment: CDR1 LNHNV and CDR2 YYDKDF (reference sequence). With 3 bases removed from V and 4 bases from J, the gap between germline ends came to 13 bases.

Sequencing was done on a sample of whole blood. The sequence came from a female donor in good health. Some clones in this sample may be carry-over from other donors' samples. This sequence joins TRBV15 and TRBJ2-7; a weak D match, TRBD2 (6 bases). CDR3 DNA: TGTGCCACCAGCAGGGGACTTACGAGATACGAGCAGTACTTC. Protein: CATSRGLTRYEQYF.